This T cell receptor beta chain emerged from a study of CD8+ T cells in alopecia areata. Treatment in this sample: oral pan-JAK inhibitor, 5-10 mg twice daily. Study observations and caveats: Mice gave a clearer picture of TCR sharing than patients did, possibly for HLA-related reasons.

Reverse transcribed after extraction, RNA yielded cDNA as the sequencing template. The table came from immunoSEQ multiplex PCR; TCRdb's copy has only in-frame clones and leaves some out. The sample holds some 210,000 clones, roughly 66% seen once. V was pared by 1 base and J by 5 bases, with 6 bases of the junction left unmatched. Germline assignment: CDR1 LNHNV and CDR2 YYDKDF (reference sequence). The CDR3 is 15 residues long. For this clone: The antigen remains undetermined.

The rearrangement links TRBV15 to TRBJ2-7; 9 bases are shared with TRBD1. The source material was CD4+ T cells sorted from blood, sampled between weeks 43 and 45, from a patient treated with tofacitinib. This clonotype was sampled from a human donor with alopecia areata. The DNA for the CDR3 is TGTGCCACCAGCAGAGGACAGGGGGTATCCCACGAGCAGTACTTC. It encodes CATSRGQGVSHEQYF.